A selection of T cell receptor beta chains follows, all from one sample in a study of T cells after yellow fever vaccination. One entry per CDR3 protein, called by TCRdb with MiXCR from the 5' RACE reads. This table has roughly 340,000 distinct CDR3 sequences, about 4% appearing once. The material sequenced was PBMCs, taken 5 days after the yellow fever booster vaccination. All receptors derive from a man aged 18 to 29 who received the YFV17D yellow fever vaccine. The CDR3 runs from the conserved cysteine through the conserved F or W. The D gene is left open where the match is weak. Some rows mark clone size as missing; the rest say once, few, many or name a class of expanded clone.

abundance: .
v_gene: TRBV6-5
j_gene: TRBJ2-5
d_gene: TRBD1
CDR3aa: CATSRQGVQETQYF
CDR3nt: TGTGCCACCTCTCGACAGGGGGTCCAAGAGACCCAGTACTTC

abundance: few
v_gene: TRBV12-3/TRBV12-4
j_gene: TRBJ2-1
d_gene: .
CDR3aa: CASSRSGSEQFF
CDR3nt: TGTGCCAGCAGTAGAAGCGGTAGTGAGCAGTTCTTC

abundance: many
v_gene: TRBV14
j_gene: TRBJ2-1
d_gene: .
CDR3aa: CASSLSGPNEQFF
CDR3nt: TGTGCCAGCAGCCTTAGCGGTCCCAATGAGCAGTTCTTC

abundance: few
v_gene: TRBV9
j_gene: TRBJ2-1
d_gene: .
CDR3aa: CASSGDSLEQFF
CDR3nt: TGTGCCAGCAGCGGTGACAGCCTAGAGCAGTTCTTC

abundance: many
v_gene: TRBV4-1
j_gene: TRBJ2-2
d_gene: .
CDR3aa: CASSQYTGNTGELFF
CDR3nt: TGCGCCAGCAGCCAATACACTGGGAACACCGGGGAGCTGTTTTTT

abundance: few
v_gene: TRBV5-6
j_gene: TRBJ2-1
d_gene: TRBD2
CDR3aa: CASSLRRGVPYNEQFF
CDR3nt: TGTGCCAGCAGCTTGAGGCGGGGGGTCCCCTACAATGAGCAGTTCTTC

abundance: .
v_gene: TRBV5-1
j_gene: TRBJ2-7
d_gene: TRBD1
CDR3aa: CASSTGGGYEQYF
CDR3nt: TGCGCCAGCAGTACAGGGGGCGGCTACGAGCAGTACTTC

abundance: few
v_gene: TRBV5-1
j_gene: TRBJ2-3
d_gene: .
CDR3aa: CASSPEDGRRTDTQYF
CDR3nt: TGCGCCAGCAGCCCCGAGGACGGACGACGCACAGATACGCAGTATTTT

abundance: .
v_gene: TRBV6-2/TRBV6-3
j_gene: TRBJ2-2
d_gene: .
CDR3aa: CASSSQGLTGELFF
CDR3nt: TGTGCCAGCAGTTCACAGGGCCTCACCGGGGAGCTGTTTTTT

abundance: .
v_gene: TRBV19
j_gene: TRBJ2-2
d_gene: .
CDR3aa: CASSPILRGTGELFF
CDR3nt: TGTGCCAGTAGTCCCATTTTGCGGGGCACCGGGGAGCTGTTTTTT

abundance: many
v_gene: TRBV6-5
j_gene: TRBJ2-3
d_gene: TRBD1
CDR3aa: CASSPGTAQYF
CDR3nt: TGTGCCAGCAGTCCCGGGACAGCCCAGTATTTT

abundance: few
v_gene: TRBV18
j_gene: TRBJ2-2
d_gene: .
CDR3aa: CASSPLASRDTGELFF
CDR3nt: TGTGCCAGCTCACCATTGGCTAGCCGGGACACCGGGGAGCTGTTTTTT

abundance: .
v_gene: TRBV5-8
j_gene: TRBJ2-3
d_gene: TRBD1
CDR3aa: CASRPRDRRDTQYF
CDR3nt: TGTGCCAGCAGACCCCGGGACAGGAGGGATACGCAGTATTTT

abundance: .
v_gene: TRBV4-3
j_gene: TRBJ2-5
d_gene: .
CDR3aa: CASSQDEGRGETQYF
CDR3nt: TGCGCCAGCAGCCAAGATGAGGGACGGGGAGAGACCCAGTACTTC

abundance: many
v_gene: TRBV24-1
j_gene: TRBJ2-3
d_gene: TRBD2
CDR3aa: CATSDPLGLAGADTQYF
CDR3nt: TGTGCCACCAGTGATCCGTTGGGACTAGCGGGCGCAGATACGCAGTATTTT

abundance: .
v_gene: TRBV4-1
j_gene: TRBJ2-7
d_gene: TRBD1
CDR3aa: CASSVQQGVSYEQYF
CDR3nt: TGCGCCAGCAGCGTACAACAGGGGGTCTCCTACGAGCAGTACTTC

abundance: .
v_gene: TRBV7-8
j_gene: TRBJ2-5
d_gene: TRBD1
CDR3aa: CASTLSRGQETQYF
CDR3nt: TGTGCCAGCACCCTCAGCAGGGGGCAAGAGACCCAGTACTTC

abundance: many
v_gene: TRBV2
j_gene: TRBJ2-3
d_gene: .
CDR3aa: CASQWDPISDTQYF
CDR3nt: TGTGCCAGCCAGTGGGACCCTATTTCAGATACGCAGTATTTT

abundance: .
v_gene: TRBV11-2
j_gene: TRBJ2-2
d_gene: .
CDR3aa: CASSFPTGVPDTGELFF
CDR3nt: TGTGCCAGCAGCTTCCCTACGGGGGTGCCTGACACCGGGGAGCTGTTTTTT

abundance: .
v_gene: TRBV5-6
j_gene: TRBJ2-3
d_gene: TRBD2
CDR3aa: CASSFPARDYPTDTQYF
CDR3nt: TGTGCCAGCAGCTTTCCAGCCCGGGACTACCCCACAGATACGCAGTATTTT

abundance: .
v_gene: TRBV4-3
j_gene: TRBJ2-3
d_gene: TRBD1
CDR3aa: CASSRGQVVTDTQYF
CDR3nt: TGCGCCAGCAGCCGTGGACAGGTAGTCACAGATACGCAGTATTTT

abundance: .
v_gene: TRBV20-1
j_gene: TRBJ2-2
d_gene: TRBD2
CDR3aa: CSAPPRWGGGELFF
CDR3nt: TGCAGTGCTCCTCCCCGGTGGGGGGGCGGGGAGCTGTTTTTT

abundance: .
v_gene: TRBV5-1
j_gene: TRBJ1-2
d_gene: .
CDR3aa: CASSLYAGKDGYTF
CDR3nt: TGCGCCAGCAGCTTGTATGCGGGGAAAGATGGCTACACCTTC

abundance: few
v_gene: TRBV28
j_gene: TRBJ2-5
d_gene: .
CDR3aa: CASTSGWETQYF
CDR3nt: TGTGCCAGCACCTCGGGTTGGGAGACCCAGTACTTC

abundance: few
v_gene: TRBV5-1
j_gene: TRBJ1-1
d_gene: TRBD1
CDR3aa: CASSKRQGPNTEAFF
CDR3nt: TGCGCCAGCAGCAAAAGACAGGGACCGAACACTGAAGCTTTCTTT

abundance: .
v_gene: TRBV27
j_gene: TRBJ1-5
d_gene: .
CDR3aa: CASRASADQPQHF
CDR3nt: TGTGCCAGCAGAGCTAGCGCTGATCAGCCCCAGCATTTT